What follows is one T cell receptor beta chain and its context. Its antigen is as yet unknown. This entry comes from a study of cytomegalovirus exposure and HLA in healthy donors. Study as a whole: Across 350 to 500 genotyped donors, over 70% landed in the Caucasian-associated ancestry cluster. Study outcomes and limitations: Versus the approximately 700-donor mean, an Asian-associated ancestry cluster reportedly showed fewer N-insertions in a later analysis.

With V trimmed by 4 bases and J by 3 bases, 9 bases remained unmatched. The CDR3 contains 16 residues. Germline lookup yields CDR1 SGHTA and CDR2 FQGNSA. 13 Jbeta primers and 60 Vbeta primers were used for the PCR. Clones were sequenced by immunoSEQ multiplex PCR, and TCRdb holds only the in-frame ones, with some missing. The sample has 150,000 or so clones. The genes are TRBV7-2 and TRBJ1-3, with TRBD1 matching 7 bases. The TCR was taken from a woman between 45 and 60 years old in good health and CMV-seronegative. What was sequenced was PBMCs. The CDR3 bases are TGTGCCAGCAGCTCCGGTCCAGGGGGAGGTGGAAACACCATATATTTT. Residues: CASSSGPGGGGNTIYF. The variable domain in full, completed from reference TRBV7-2 and TRBJ1-3, reads GAGVSQSPSNKVTEKGKDVELRCDPISGHTALYWYRQSLGQGLEFLIYFQGNSAPDKSGLPSDRFSAERTGGSVSTLTIQRTQQEDSAVYLCASSSGPGGGGNTIYFGEGSWLTVV.